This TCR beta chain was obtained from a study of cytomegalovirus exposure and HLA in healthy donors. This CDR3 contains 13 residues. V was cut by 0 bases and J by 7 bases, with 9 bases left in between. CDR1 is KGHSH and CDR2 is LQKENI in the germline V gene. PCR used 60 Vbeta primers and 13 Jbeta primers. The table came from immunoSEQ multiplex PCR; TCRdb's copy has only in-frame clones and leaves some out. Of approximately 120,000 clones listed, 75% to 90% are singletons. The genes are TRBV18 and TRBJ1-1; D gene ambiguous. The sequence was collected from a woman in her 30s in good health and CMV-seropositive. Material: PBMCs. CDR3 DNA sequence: TGTGCCAGCTCACCACCGAGTAGCGATGAAGCTTTCTTT. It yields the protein CASSPPSSDEAFF.